Below, 2 T cell receptor beta chains from the same sample are listed, as sequenced in a study of blood T cell repertoires in COVID-19. TCRdb's copy holds only in-frame clones and misses some; the assay was immunoSEQ multiplex PCR. The sample yields some 150,000 clones, approximately 80% seen once. The sample comprised peripheral blood. The receptors here all came from a human donor in a cohort sampled during active COVID-19.

V usage is TRBV6-5 and J usage is TRBJ2-3, with D unclear. The ends were cut back, 0 bases at V and 2 bases at J, with 12 bases in the middle. The CDR3 is 16 amino acids. The germline CDR1 and CDR2 sequences are MNHEY and SVGAGI. CDR3 in amino acids: CASSYSGPSFTDTQYF. CDR3 DNA sequence: TGTGCCAGCAGTTACTCTGGCCCATCATTCACAGATACGCAGTATTTT.

DNA of the CDR3: TGTGCCAGCAGTGAAGCGCTTCGGGGGGCAGGTACAGATACGCAGTATTTT. As protein: CASSEALRGAGTDTQYF. The chain employs TRBV2 and TRBJ2-3; possibly TRBD2 for D (7 bases). The CDR3 sequence is 17 residues long. Germline CDR1 reads SNHLY; CDR2 reads FYNNEI. V was shortened by 0 bases and J by 3 bases, with 16 bases between the two germline ends.